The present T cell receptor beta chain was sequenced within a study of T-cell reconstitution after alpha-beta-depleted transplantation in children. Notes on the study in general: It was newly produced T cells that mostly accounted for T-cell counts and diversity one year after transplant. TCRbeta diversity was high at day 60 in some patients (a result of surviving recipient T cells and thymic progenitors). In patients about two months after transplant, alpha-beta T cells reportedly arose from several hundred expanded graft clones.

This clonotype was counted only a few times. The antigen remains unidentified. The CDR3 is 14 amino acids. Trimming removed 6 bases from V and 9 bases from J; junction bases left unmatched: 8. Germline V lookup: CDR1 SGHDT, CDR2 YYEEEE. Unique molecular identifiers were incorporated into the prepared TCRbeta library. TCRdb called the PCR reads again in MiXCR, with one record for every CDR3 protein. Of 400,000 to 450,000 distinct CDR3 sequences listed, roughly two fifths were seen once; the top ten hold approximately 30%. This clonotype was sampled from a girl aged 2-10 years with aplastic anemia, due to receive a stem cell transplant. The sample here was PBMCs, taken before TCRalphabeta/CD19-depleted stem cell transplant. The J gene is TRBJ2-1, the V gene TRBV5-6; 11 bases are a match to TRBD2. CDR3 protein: CASNRLAGTPEQFF. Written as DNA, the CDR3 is TGTGCCAGCAACCGACTAGCGGGGACACCTGAGCAGTTCTTC.